The 21 T cell receptor beta chains listed next were all sequenced from one sample in a study of blood T cell repertoires in COVID-19. Libraries were prepared by immunoSEQ multiplex PCR; TCRdb keeps only in-frame clonotypes and omits some of them. The sample includes 120,000 or so clones, roughly 80% seen only once; the top ten take more than 20%. Source material: peripheral blood. These receptors were obtained from a human donor in a cohort sampled during active COVID-19.

This chain uses TRBV6-5 with TRBJ2-1; 11 nucleotides align to TRBD2. This CDR3 region has 15 residues. Germline CDR1 MNHEY, CDR2 SVGAGI. V lost 2 bases, J lost 5 bases, and 2 bases stayed unmatched. As DNA, the CDR3 is TGTGCCAGCAGTTACATGGGACTAGCGGACAATGAGCAGTTCTTC. Translated, it gives CASSYMGLADNEQFF.

The chain recombines TRBV7-2 with TRBJ2-2, with 7 bases that match TRBD2. CDR1 SGHTA and CDR2 FQGNSA come from the germline V gene. The CDR3 contains 16 residues. After removal of 3 bases from V and 1 base from J, the junction contained 5 bases not matched to a gene. The CDR3 DNA is TGTGCCAGCAGCTTTCAGCTAGCGGTGAACACCGGGGAGCTGTTTTTT. This encodes CASSFQLAVNTGELFF.

The chain carries TRBV4-3 and TRBJ2-3; 10 nucleotides match TRBD2. The CDR3 covers 19 residues. The V segment lost 0 bases and the J segment 4 bases; nucleotides outside the gene matches: 13. The germline CDR1 and CDR2 sequences are LGHNA and YSLEER. DNA for the CDR3: TGCGCCAGCAGCCAAGATGGGCTCCGGCAAGCGGGGGGGGCAGATACGCAGTATTTT. It specifies CASSQDGLRQAGGADTQYF.

The chain is built from TRBV6-5 and TRBJ1-4; D may be TRBD1 (6 bases). V lost 6 bases and J lost 0, with 11 bases in between. Germline V gene data show CDR1 as MNHEY and CDR2 as SVGAGI. The CDR3 spans 15 residues. The CDR3 protein is CASSSGQTTNEKLFF. Here the CDR3 DNA reads TGTGCCAGCAGCAGCGGACAGACAACTAATGAAAAACTGTTTTTT.

This clone occurred once. The chain is built from TRBV11-3 and TRBJ2-5, with 7 bases fitting TRBD2. Unmatched junction bases numbered 4, after V lost 4 bases and J lost 2 bases. The CDR3 runs 14 residues. Germline V gene lookup returns CDR1 SGHNT and CDR2 YENEEA. CDR3 sequence (DNA): TGTGCCAGCAGCTCGGGGGGTACTCAAGAGACCCAGTACTTC. Its protein product is CASSSGGTQETQYF.

The chain carries TRBV6-6 and TRBJ1-6; perhaps TRBD1 as D (6 bases). The CDR3 totals 16 residues. In germline, CDR1 is MNHNY, CDR2 SVGAGI (reference sequence). Trimming took 2 bases from V and 5 from J, leaving 13 bases between them. The CDR3 loop reads CASSYAHRTDNSPLHF. In DNA form, the CDR3 reads TGTGCCAGCAGTTACGCGCATCGGACAGATAATTCACCCCTCCACTTT.

This clone was detected once. The V and J genes are TRBV29-1 and TRBJ2-1, with 14 bases that match TRBD2. The CDR3 totals 15 residues. Germline CDR1 and CDR2: SQVTM and ANQGSEA. The CDR3 sequence is CSVIRTSGGFYEQFF. The CDR3 coding sequence is TGCAGTGTGATTCGGACTAGCGGGGGGTTTTATGAGCAGTTCTTC.

In this sample, this clone turned up a few times. The gene calls are TRBV18 and TRBJ1-5, with 10 bases fitting TRBD1. The junction had 8 bases not matched to a gene; V was cut back by 3 bases and J by 6 bases. This CDR3 contains 16 residues. Germline V gives CDR1 KGHSH, CDR2 LQKENI. The DNA of the CDR3 is TGTGCCAGCTCACCGGGTATGACAGGGGGCGGTCAGCCCCAGCATTTT. Encoded protein: CASSPGMTGGGQPQHF. The full variable domain, its missing parts supplied by reference TRBV18 and TRBJ1-5, is NAGVMQNPRHLVRRRGQEARLRCSPMKGHSHVYWYRQLPEEGLKFMVYLQKENIIDESGMPKERFSAEFPKEGPSILRIQQVVRGDSAAYFCASSPGMTGGGQPQHFGDGTRLSIL.

A single count supports this clone. This chain joins TRBV6-5 and TRBJ2-3; 7 nucleotides match TRBD2. Germline V lookup: CDR1 MNHEY, CDR2 SVGAGI. V trimming: 2 bases; J trimming: 6 bases; junction bases outside the gene matches: 11. The CDR3 runs 16 residues. CDR3: CASSYTAGRMQDTQYF. CDR3 DNA sequence: TGTGCCAGCAGTTACACAGCGGGGCGCATGCAGGATACGCAGTATTTT.

V is TRBV7-9 and J is TRBJ2-1, with 11 bases identical to TRBD2. Germline CDR1 SEHNR, CDR2 FQNEAQ (reference sequence). With 5 bases clipped from V and 9 bases from J, the junction kept 6 bases outside the gene matches. CDR3 length: 14 residues. CDR3: CASSISGRDGEQFF. For the CDR3, the DNA is TGTGCCAGCAGCATTAGCGGGAGGGACGGTGAGCAGTTCTTC.

The chain links TRBV4-3 to TRBJ2-2, with 9 bases lining up with TRBD2. The trim removed 1 base at V and 6 bases at J, leaving 15 bases unmatched. Germline V gene sequence: CDR1 LGHNA, CDR2 YSLEER. The CDR3 spans 19 residues. CDR3 region: CASSQVPPFAGGRAGELFF. For the CDR3, the DNA is TGCGCCAGCAGCCAAGTTCCCCCTTTCGCGGGGGGGCGGGCCGGGGAGCTGTTTTTT.

The chain joins TRBV7-2 to TRBJ2-1; tentative D call: TRBD2 (5 bases). The CDR3 runs 15 residues. Per germline, CDR1 SGHTA and CDR2 FQGNSA. V was clipped by 3 bases and J by 7 bases, with 16 bases between them. In DNA form, the CDR3 reads TGTGCCAGCAGCTTGATGACGGGGATTGAGAATGAGCAGTTCTTC. Translated, it gives CASSLMTGIENEQFF.

V is TRBV14 and J is TRBJ2-1; TRBD1 matches 7 bases. V shed 6 bases and J 13 bases; nucleotides not matched to a gene: 12. Per germline, CDR1 SGHDN and CDR2 FVKESK. This CDR3 has 13 residues. CDR3 in amino acids: CASRYTGTADQFF. The CDR3 coding sequence is TGTGCCAGCAGGTACACTGGGACAGCTGATCAGTTCTTC.

The rearrangement joins TRBV19 to TRBJ1-1, with 7 nucleotides matching TRBD1. Germline V gene data show CDR1 as LNHDA and CDR2 as SQIVND (reference sequence). V shed 6 bases and J 3 bases; nucleotides not matched to a gene: 13. This CDR3 is 16 amino acids long. The DNA of the CDR3 is TGTGCCAGTAGGCCCAAGACAGGGAAGCAAGACACTGAAGCTTTCTTT. Translation gives CASRPKTGKQDTEAFF.

This clone has more than one count but fewer than ten. This chain joins TRBV5-1 and TRBJ2-7, with D perhaps TRBD1 (6 bases). Germline CDR1 is SGHRS and CDR2 is YFSETQ. The CDR3 is 14 residues long. Between the trimmed V and J ends, which lost 0 bases and 13 bases, there was a span of 20 bases. CDR3 protein: CASSLDGTGSSRYF. CDR3 coding DNA: TGCGCCAGCAGCTTGGATGGTACAGGGTCGTCTCGATACTTC.

This sequence joins TRBV28 and TRBJ1-3; D perhaps matches TRBD1 (5 bases). Looked up from germline, CDR1 is MDHEN and CDR2 is SYDVKM. Deletions cut 4 bases from V and 1 base from J, with 14 bases between. The CDR3 totals 16 residues. Here the CDR3 reads CASSSFRVTSGNTIYF. The CDR3 nucleotides read TGTGCCAGCAGTTCTTTCAGGGTAACGTCTGGAAACACCATATATTTT.

This clone was observed a single time. The chain combines TRBV4-2 with TRBJ2-7; 8 bases align to TRBD2. Germline CDR1 reads LGHNA; CDR2 reads YNFKEQ. J was trimmed by 6 bases and V by 3 bases; bases with no gene match: 10. The CDR3 has 15 amino acids. CDR3 DNA sequence: TGTGCCAGCAGCCAGTTGTCGAGCGGGAGTGTCGAGCAGTACTTC. It codes for CASSQLSSGSVEQYF.

The rearrangement joins TRBV19 to TRBJ1-2, with TRBD1 identical over 7 bases. Per germline, CDR1 LNHDA and CDR2 SQIVND (reference sequence). This CDR3 is built from 16 residues. Germline trimming cut 5 bases from V and 1 base from J; bases unmatched to any gene: 10. The CDR3 DNA reads TGTGCCAGTAGTGCGCCGGGACAGAAGTTTAACTATGGCTACACCTTC. Residues: CASSAPGQKFNYGYTF.

The chain carries TRBV29-1 and TRBJ2-3; TRBD2 aligns across 7 bases. CDR3 length: 15 residues. Germline CDR1 is SQVTM and CDR2 is ANQGSEA. Germline trimming cut 0 bases from V and 2 bases from J; bases unmatched to any gene: 5. The CDR3 DNA sequence: TGCAGCGTTGAAGATATGCGGGAGTTCACAGATACGCAGTATTTT. The encoded protein is CSVEDMREFTDTQYF.

This chain links TRBV18 with TRBJ1-2; 7 positions agree with TRBD1. The germline V gene has CDR1 KGHSH and CDR2 LQKENI. J was trimmed by 3 bases and V by 2 bases; bases with no gene match: 0. This CDR3 contains 13 residues. The CDR3, as DNA: TGTGCCAGCTCACCAGACAGGGACTATGGCTACACCTTC. Protein: CASSPDRDYGYTF.

The rearrangement links TRBV30 to TRBJ1-5, with no clear D. V shed 2 bases and J shed 6 bases, with 8 bases lying between them. The CDR3 sequence is 12 residues long. The germline CDR1 and CDR2 sequences are GTSNPN and SVGIG (reference sequence). The CDR3 spells CAWSNLRQPQHF. The CDR3 DNA is TGTGCCTGGAGTAACCTACGTCAGCCCCAGCATTTT. Supplemented by reference TRBV30 and TRBJ1-5, the full variable domain reads SQTIHQWPATLVQPVGSPLSLECTVEGTSNPNLYWYRQAAGRGLQLLFYSVGIGQISSEVPQNLSASRPQDRQFILSSKKLLLSDSGFYLCAWSNLRQPQHFGDGTRLSIL.